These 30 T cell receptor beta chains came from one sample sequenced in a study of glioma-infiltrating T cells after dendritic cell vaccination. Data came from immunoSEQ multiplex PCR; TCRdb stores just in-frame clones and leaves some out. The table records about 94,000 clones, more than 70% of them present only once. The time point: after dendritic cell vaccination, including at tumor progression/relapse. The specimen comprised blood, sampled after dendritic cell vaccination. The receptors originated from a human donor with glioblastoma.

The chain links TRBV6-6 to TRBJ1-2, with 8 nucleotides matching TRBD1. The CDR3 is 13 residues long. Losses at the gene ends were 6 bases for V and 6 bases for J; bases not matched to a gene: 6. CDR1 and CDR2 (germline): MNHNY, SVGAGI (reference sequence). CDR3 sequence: CASRSGQGDGYTF. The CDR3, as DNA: TGTGCCAGCAGATCAGGACAGGGAGATGGCTACACCTTC.

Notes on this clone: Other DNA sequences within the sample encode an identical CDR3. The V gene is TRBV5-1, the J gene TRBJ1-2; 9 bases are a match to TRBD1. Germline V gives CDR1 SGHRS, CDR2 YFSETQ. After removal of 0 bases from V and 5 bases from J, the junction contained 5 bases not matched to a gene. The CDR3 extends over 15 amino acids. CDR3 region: CASSLDGTGIYGYTF. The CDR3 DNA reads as TGCGCCAGCAGCTTGGATGGGACAGGGATATATGGCTACACCTTC. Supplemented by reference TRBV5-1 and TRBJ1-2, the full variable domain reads KAGVTQTPRYLIKTRGQQVTLSCSPISGHRSVSWYQQTPGQGLQFLFEYFSETQRNKGNFPGRFSGRQFSNSRSEMNVSTLELGDSALYLCASSLDGTGIYGYTFGSGTRLTVV.

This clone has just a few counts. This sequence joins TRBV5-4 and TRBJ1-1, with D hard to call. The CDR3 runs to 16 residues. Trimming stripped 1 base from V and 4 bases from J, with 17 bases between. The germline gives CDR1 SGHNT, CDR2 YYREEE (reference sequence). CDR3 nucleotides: TGTGCCAGCAGCTTGTCCCTGGCGGGTAGGGCCACTGAAGCTTTCTTT. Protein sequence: CASSLSLAGRATEAFF.

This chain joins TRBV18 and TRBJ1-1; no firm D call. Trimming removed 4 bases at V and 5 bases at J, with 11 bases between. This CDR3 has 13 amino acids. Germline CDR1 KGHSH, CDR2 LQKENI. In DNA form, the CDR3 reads TGTGCCAGCTCACAGCGGCCAAGGACTGAAGCTTTCTTT. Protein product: CASSQRPRTEAFF.

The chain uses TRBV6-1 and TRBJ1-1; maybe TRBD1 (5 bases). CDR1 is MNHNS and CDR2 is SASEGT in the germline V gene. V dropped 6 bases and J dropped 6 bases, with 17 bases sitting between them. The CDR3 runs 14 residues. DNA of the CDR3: TGTGCCAGCAGAGTTACAGGCGTGTTGGCTGAAGCTTTCTTT. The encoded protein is CASRVTGVLAEAFF.

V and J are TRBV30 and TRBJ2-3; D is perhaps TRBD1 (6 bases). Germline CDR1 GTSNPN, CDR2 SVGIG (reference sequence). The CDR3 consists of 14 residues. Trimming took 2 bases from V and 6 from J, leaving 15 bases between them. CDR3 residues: CAWSWVGAMDTQYF. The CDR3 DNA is TGTGCCTGGAGTTGGGTGGGGGCTATGGATACGCAGTATTTT.

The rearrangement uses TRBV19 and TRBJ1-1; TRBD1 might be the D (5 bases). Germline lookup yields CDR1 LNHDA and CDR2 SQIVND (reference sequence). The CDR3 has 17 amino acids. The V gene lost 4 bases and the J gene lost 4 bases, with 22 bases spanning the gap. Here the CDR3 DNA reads TGTGCCAGTAGTACCCCCAGACAGATTCGGATGGCCACTGAAGCTTTCTTT. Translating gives CASSTPRQIRMATEAFF.

This CDR3 is CASSLMGQSYGYTF. The CDR3 DNA is TGTGCCAGCAGTTTAATGGGGCAGAGCTATGGCTACACCTTC. This chain connects TRBV28 to TRBJ1-2; D is possibly TRBD1 (5 bases). The CDR3 is 14 amino acids. Germline CDR1 MDHEN, CDR2 SYDVKM. The V end lost 2 bases, the J end lost 4 bases, and 11 bases lay between the germline ends.

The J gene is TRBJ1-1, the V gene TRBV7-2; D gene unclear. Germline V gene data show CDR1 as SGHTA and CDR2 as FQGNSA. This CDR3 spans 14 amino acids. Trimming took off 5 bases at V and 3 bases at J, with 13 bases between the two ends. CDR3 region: CASSVGPQDTEAFF. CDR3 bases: TGTGCCAGCAGCGTAGGGCCCCAGGACACTGAAGCTTTCTTT. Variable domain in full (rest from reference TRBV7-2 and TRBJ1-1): GAGVSQSPSNKVTEKGKDVELRCDPISGHTALYWYRQSLGQGLEFLIYFQGNSAPDKSGLPSDRFSAERTGGSVSTLTIQRTQQEDSAVYLCASSVGPQDTEAFFGQGTRLTVV.

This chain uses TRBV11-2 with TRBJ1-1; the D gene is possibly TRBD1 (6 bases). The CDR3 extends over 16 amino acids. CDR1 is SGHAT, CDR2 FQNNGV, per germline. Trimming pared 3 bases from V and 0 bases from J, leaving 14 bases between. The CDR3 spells CASSFPEGGVNTEAFF. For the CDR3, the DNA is TGTGCCAGCAGCTTCCCGGAGGGGGGGGTGAACACTGAAGCTTTCTTT.

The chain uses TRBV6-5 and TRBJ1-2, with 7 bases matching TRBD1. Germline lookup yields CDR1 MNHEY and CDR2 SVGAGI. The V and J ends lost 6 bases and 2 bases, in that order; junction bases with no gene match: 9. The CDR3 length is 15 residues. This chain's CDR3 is CASSPIRQGNYGYTF. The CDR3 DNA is TGTGCCAGCAGCCCTATCAGACAGGGCAACTATGGCTACACCTTC.

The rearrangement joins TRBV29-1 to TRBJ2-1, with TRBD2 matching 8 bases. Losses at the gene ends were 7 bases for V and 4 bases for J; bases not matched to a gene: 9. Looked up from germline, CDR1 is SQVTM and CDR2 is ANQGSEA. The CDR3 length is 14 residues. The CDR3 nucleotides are TGCAGCGCTCAGGGGCGGGGGGCGTACAATGAGCAGTTCTTC. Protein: CSAQGRGAYNEQFF.

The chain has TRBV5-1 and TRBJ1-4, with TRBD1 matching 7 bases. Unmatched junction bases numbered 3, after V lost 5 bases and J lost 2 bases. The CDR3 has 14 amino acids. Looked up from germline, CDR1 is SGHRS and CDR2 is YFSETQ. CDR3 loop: CASRTGLTNEKLFF. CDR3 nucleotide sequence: TGCGCCAGCAGGACAGGGCTGACTAATGAAAAACTGTTTTTT.

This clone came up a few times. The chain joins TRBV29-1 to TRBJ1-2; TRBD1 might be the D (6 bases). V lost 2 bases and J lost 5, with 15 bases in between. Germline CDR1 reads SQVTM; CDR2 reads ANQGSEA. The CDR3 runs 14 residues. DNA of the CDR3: TGCAGCGTTGAAAGTGACAGGACTAGGTATGGCTACACCTTC. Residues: CSVESDRTRYGYTF.

The DNA of the CDR3 is TGTGCCAGCAGTACTAGTGCCAGGCGAATATACGAGCAGTACTTC. It specifies CASSTSARRIYEQYF. This sequence joins TRBV6-1 and TRBJ2-7; D is possibly TRBD2 (5 bases). The CDR3 totals 15 residues. V dropped 5 bases and J dropped 4 bases, with 18 bases sitting between them. Germline values: CDR1 MNHNS, CDR2 SASEGT.

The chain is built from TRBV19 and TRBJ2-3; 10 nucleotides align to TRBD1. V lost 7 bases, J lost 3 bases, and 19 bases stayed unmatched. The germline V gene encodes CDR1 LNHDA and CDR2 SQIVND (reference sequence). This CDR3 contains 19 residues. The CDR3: CASTVSPYTGQGTTDTQYF. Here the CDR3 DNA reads TGTGCCAGTACCGTATCCCCTTATACGGGACAGGGGACGACAGATACGCAGTATTTT.

CDR3 loop: CASSVGEGMSNQPQHF. The CDR3 bases are TGTGCCAGCAGCGTAGGTGAGGGCATGAGCAATCAGCCCCAGCATTTT. The chain uses TRBV9 and TRBJ1-5; D gene unclear. Between the trimmed V and J ends, which lost 0 bases and 1 base, there was a span of 11 bases. Germline V gene sequence: CDR1 SGDLS, CDR2 YYNGEE. This CDR3 comprises 16 residues.

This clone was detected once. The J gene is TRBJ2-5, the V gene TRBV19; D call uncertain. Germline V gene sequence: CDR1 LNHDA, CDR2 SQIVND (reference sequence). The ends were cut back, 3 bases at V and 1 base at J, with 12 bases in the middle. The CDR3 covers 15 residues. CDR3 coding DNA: TGTGCCAGTAGTATCGGCCGGAGAATCCAAGAGACCCAGTACTTC. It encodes CASSIGRRIQETQYF. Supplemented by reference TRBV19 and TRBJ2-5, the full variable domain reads DGGITQSPKYLFRKEGQNVTLSCEQNLNHDAMYWYRQDPGQGLRLIYYSQIVNDFQKGDIAEGYSVSREKKESFPLTVTSAQKNPTAFYLCASSIGRRIQETQYFGPGTRLLVL.

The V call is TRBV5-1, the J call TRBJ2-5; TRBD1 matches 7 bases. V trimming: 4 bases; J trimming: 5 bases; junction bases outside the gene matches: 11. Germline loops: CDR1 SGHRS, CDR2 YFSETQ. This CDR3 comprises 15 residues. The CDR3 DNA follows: TGCGCCAGCAGCCCTGGACAGGTCACCAGGGAGACCCAGTACTTC. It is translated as CASSPGQVTRETQYF.

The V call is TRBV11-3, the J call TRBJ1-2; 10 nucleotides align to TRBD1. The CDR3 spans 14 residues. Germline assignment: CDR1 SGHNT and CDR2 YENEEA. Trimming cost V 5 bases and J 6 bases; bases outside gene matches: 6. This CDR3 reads CASSLGTGEHGYTF. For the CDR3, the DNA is TGTGCCAGCAGCCTAGGGACAGGGGAGCATGGCTACACCTTC.

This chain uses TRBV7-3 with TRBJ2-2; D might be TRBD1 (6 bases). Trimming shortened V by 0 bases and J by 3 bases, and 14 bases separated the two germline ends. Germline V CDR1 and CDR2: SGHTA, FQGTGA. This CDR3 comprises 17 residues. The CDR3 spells CASSLTFQGPYTGELFF. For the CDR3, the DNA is TGTGCCAGCAGCTTAACGTTTCAGGGGCCCTACACCGGGGAGCTGTTTTTT.

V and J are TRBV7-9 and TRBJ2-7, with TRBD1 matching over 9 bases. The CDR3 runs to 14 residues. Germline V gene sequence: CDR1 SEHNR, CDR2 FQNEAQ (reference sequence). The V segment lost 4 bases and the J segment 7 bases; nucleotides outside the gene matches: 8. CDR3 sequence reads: CASSWRTGEGEQYF. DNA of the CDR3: TGTGCCAGCAGCTGGAGGACAGGGGAGGGTGAGCAGTACTTC.

CDR3 loop: CASSYPHQVTEAFF. The CDR3 region has the DNA TGTGCCAGCAGTTACCCCCATCAGGTCACTGAAGCTTTCTTT. The chain couples TRBV6-6 to TRBJ1-1; no clear D. The CDR3 spans 14 residues. Per germline, CDR1 MNHNY and CDR2 SVGAGI (reference sequence). V was clipped by 2 bases and J by 4 bases, with 11 bases between them.

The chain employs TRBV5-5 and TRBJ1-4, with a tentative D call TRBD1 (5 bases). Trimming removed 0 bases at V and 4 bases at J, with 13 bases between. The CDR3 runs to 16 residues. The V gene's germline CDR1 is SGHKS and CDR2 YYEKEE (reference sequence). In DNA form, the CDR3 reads TGTGCCAGCAGCTTGGCCCCCGAGACAGTTAATGAAAAACTGTTTTTT. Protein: CASSLAPETVNEKLFF.

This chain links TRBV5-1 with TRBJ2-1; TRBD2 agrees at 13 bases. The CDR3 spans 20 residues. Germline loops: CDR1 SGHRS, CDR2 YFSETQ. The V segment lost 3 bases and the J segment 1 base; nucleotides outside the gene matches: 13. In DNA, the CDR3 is TGCGCCAGCAGCTCTCCCCCCGGGACTAGCGGGATCTTATCCTACAATGAGCAGTTCTTC. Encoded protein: CASSSPPGTSGILSYNEQFF. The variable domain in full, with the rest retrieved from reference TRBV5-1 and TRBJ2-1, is KAGVTQTPRYLIKTRGQQVTLSCSPISGHRSVSWYQQTPGQGLQFLFEYFSETQRNKGNFPGRFSGRQFSNSRSEMNVSTLELGDSALYLCASSSPPGTSGILSYNEQFFGPGTRLTVL.

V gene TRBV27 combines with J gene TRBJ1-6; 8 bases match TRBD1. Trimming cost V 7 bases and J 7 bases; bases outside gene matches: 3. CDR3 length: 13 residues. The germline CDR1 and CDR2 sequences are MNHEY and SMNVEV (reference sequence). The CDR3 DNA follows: TGTGCCAGCACTGGACAGGGAAATTCACCCCTCCACTTT. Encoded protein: CASTGQGNSPLHF.

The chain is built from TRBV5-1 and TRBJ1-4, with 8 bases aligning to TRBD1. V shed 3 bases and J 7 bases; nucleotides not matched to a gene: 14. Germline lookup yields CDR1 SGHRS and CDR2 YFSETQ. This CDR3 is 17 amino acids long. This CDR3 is CASSWGFRTGSGEKLFF. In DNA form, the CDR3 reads TGCGCCAGCAGCTGGGGATTCCGGACAGGGAGCGGTGAAAAACTGTTTTTT.

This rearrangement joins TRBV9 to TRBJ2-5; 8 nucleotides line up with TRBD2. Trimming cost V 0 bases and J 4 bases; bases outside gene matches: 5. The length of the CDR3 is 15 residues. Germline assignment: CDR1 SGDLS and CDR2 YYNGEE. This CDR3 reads CASSVASGGRETQYF. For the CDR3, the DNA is TGTGCCAGCAGCGTAGCTTCGGGGGGGCGAGAGACCCAGTACTTC.

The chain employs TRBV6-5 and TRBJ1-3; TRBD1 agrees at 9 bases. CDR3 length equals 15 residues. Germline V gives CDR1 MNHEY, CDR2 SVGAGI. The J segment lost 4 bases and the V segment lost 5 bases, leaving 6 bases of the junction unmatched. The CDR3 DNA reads TGTGCCAGCAGTCCCACCGGGACAGGGGGAAACACCATATATTTT. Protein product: CASSPTGTGGNTIYF.

The CDR3 coding sequence is TGTGCCAGCAGCTTAACCTCGACTAGCGGGGGGGTAGGTACGCAGTATTTT. Its translation is CASSLTSTSGGVGTQYF. The chain recombines TRBV7-8 with TRBJ2-3; 14 nucleotides agree with TRBD2. The length of the CDR3 is 17 residues. The germline CDR1 and CDR2 sequences are SGHVS and FQNEAQ. Trimming took 2 bases from V and 8 from J; bases not matched to a gene: 9.